The rows below give T cell receptor beta chains drawn from one sample of a study of CD8+CD57+ T cells in acquired aplastic anemia. A single record per CDR3 protein comes from TCRdb applying MiXCR to the reads. Of 150,000 to 170,000 distinct CDR3 sequences listed, approximately 52% are singletons. Sequences were obtained from sorted CD4+, CD8+, or CD8+CD57+ T cells (not recorded which) from PBMCs. These receptors came from a human donor with aplastic anemia. Each CDR3 is given without its conserved first and last residue. The order of the fields is J gene, V gene, clone size, CDR3 length, CDR3 protein. Clone size is given for some rows only: seen once, a few or many times, or a class if the clone is expanded.

j_gene: TRBJ2-1
v_gene: TRBV3-1
abundance: few
len: 13
CDR3aa: ASSPPGQEYNEQF

j_gene: TRBJ2-7
v_gene: TRBV10-3
abundance: NA
len: 12
CDR3aa: ASQSGTGAGEQY

j_gene: TRBJ1-5
v_gene: TRBV15
abundance: NA
len: 13
CDR3aa: AASSELGGNQPQH

j_gene: TRBJ1-6
v_gene: TRBV10-3
abundance: NA
len: 11
CDR3aa: ASGWGANSPLH

j_gene: TRBJ1-2
v_gene: TRBV7-9
abundance: many
len: 12
CDR3aa: ASSLGQGHYGYT

j_gene: TRBJ2-1
v_gene: TRBV10-2
abundance: NA
len: 12
CDR3aa: ASSEGWGLNEQF

j_gene: TRBJ1-2
v_gene: TRBV5-4
abundance: NA
len: 10
CDR3aa: ASYSGAWGYT

j_gene: TRBJ1-6
v_gene: TRBV20-1
abundance: NA
len: 10
CDR3aa: SARDRVPPLH

j_gene: TRBJ1-1
v_gene: TRBV14
abundance: NA
len: 10
CDR3aa: ASSHSGTEAF

j_gene: TRBJ2-1
v_gene: TRBV2
abundance: NA
len: 19
CDR3aa: ASSALHPGLAGGDKDNEQF

j_gene: TRBJ1-1
v_gene: TRBV29-1
abundance: NA
len: 12
CDR3aa: SARKATANTEAF

j_gene: TRBJ1-4
v_gene: TRBV5-1
abundance: NA
len: 11
CDR3aa: ASSLGRGEKLF

j_gene: TRBJ1-1
v_gene: TRBV20-1
abundance: many
len: 12
CDR3aa: SASWGGSSTEAF

j_gene: TRBJ1-1
v_gene: TRBV27
abundance: many
len: 9
CDR3aa: ASTWGTEAF

j_gene: TRBJ2-1
v_gene: TRBV5-4
abundance: many
len: 13
CDR3aa: ASSWGTAGGIEQF

j_gene: TRBJ1-1
v_gene: TRBV29-1
abundance: NA
len: 10
CDR3aa: SVEMGNTEAF

j_gene: TRBJ2-7
v_gene: TRBV9
abundance: many
len: 13
CDR3aa: ASSATGTASYEQY

j_gene: TRBJ1-2
v_gene: TRBV29-1
abundance: NA
len: 12
CDR3aa: SVASGTGNYGYT

j_gene: TRBJ2-7
v_gene: TRBV11-2
abundance: once
len: 12
CDR3aa: ASSSRDYMIEQY

j_gene: TRBJ2-5
v_gene: TRBV11-2
abundance: many
len: 11
CDR3aa: ASSQVGQETQY

j_gene: TRBJ1-1
v_gene: TRBV12-3/TRBV12-4
abundance: many
len: 13
CDR3aa: ASTHSPRGNTEAF

j_gene: TRBJ1-2
v_gene: TRBV24-1
abundance: NA
len: 10
CDR3aa: ATSDSGRGYT